This paragraph reports one TCR beta chain. As yet, its antigen is unknown. The data were obtained in a study of T cells in Graves' hyperthyroidism and ophthalmopathy. V lost 4 bases and J lost 7; bases outside the gene matches: 10. CDR1 is SGHRS, CDR2 YFSETQ, per germline. The CDR3 has 15 amino acids. Amplification of TCR beta CDR3 regions used RNA as the template. The HTBI set primed first-round TCR CDR3 RT-PCR. MiXCR, applied by TCRdb to the multiplex PCR reads, yields one record per CDR3 protein. The data hold around 350,000 distinct CDR3 sequences, with roughly 15% observed a single time. For ophthalmopathy patients, the Clinical Activity Score was at least 3 and the NOSPECS grade at least 4; duration was under 3 months. The study's findings and limits: It was a median around 6 months before onset that the model predicted ophthalmopathy.

This clonotype was sampled from a woman aged 55-69 years with Graves' ophthalmopathy. This rearrangement joins TRBV5-1 to TRBJ2-3, with 9 positions matching TRBD2. The material sequenced was blood. In nucleotides, the CDR3 is TGCGCCAGCAGCCCCTATGCGGGAGGGGCCAATACGCAGTATTTT. The encoded protein is CASSPYAGGANTQYF.